The entry that follows covers one T cell receptor (beta chain) sequence. PCR was performed using 60 Vbeta and 13 Jbeta primers. Profiling relied on immunoSEQ multiplex PCR, and the TCRdb table lists in-frame clones only, not all of them. Altogether 130,000 or so clones are present, around 80% being singletons, with the ten largest covering 2% to 2.5%. The V end lost 1 base, the J end lost 10 bases, and 8 bases lay between the germline ends. Germline CDR1 is SGHAT and CDR2 is FQNNGV. This CDR3 is 12 amino acids long. There were likely unrecorded immune exposures, though donors were nominally healthy when sampled. These data come from a study of cytomegalovirus exposure and HLA in healthy donors.

V usage is TRBV11-2 and J usage is TRBJ1-5; D perhaps matches TRBD1 (5 bases). Sample: PBMCs. The receptor's source is a man in his thirties or forties in good health and CMV-seronegative. The CDR3 DNA sequence: TGTGCCAGCAGCTTAGGGCAGGGTCCCCAGCATTTT. Amino acids: CASSLGQGPQHF.